This T cell receptor beta chain was observed in a study of T cell clonality in common variable immunodeficiency (dated by TCRdb to the mid-2010s). Results and caveats for the whole study, not just this receptor: Fewer deletions and N-nucleotide insertions were reportedly observed in CVID TCRbeta sequences, and highly modified clones with 13 or more V deletions were reportedly absent from CVID TCRbeta sequences. Increased TCRbeta clonality was found in CVID subjects compared with healthy controls (t-test p = 0.018), with the increase being most characteristic of about a third of subjects. Even though DNA input was the same, control samples had an average of roughly 76,000 unique sequences each, compared with approximately 32,000 in CVID samples. According to the authors, finding the cause of the higher clonality in CVID would require sequencing the repertoires of T cell subpopulations. Patient heterogeneity within the CVID cohort put limits on correlating repertoire features with clinical complications. CVID subjects shared fewer TCRbeta clones with each other than healthy controls did (p < 0.0001).

Most CVID patients and most healthy controls were of Caucasian heritage. Heparinized peripheral whole blood samples of about 5 to 8.5 ml were collected from each donor. Genomic DNA from adults with common variable immune deficiency (CVID) and from healthy adult controls was used for sequencing of TCRbeta CDR3 repertoires. The control group comprised some 22 healthy adult volunteers, approximately twelve female and 10 or so male, aged roughly 23 to 70 years with a mean age of roughly 35. Diluted blood was density-centrifuged over Hypaque 1077 or Ficoll-Paque to isolate peripheral blood mononuclear cells. Genomic DNA was obtained from unsorted mononuclear cells through either Qiagen column purification or a centrifugation-based method. Equivalent amounts of genomic DNA from CVID and control samples were used as sequencing input. For every sample, a 60 bp segment covering the rearranged TCRbeta CDR3 region was amplified and then sequenced. The immunoSEQ assay, a bias-corrected multiplex PCR combined with high-throughput sequencing, was used to amplify TCRbeta. Per the original workflow: Every unique nucleotide sequence was considered a clone and was annotated with V, D and J genes, copy number and frequency. Sequences were labeled productive if in frame, and non-productive if out of frame or containing stop codons. Clonality was calculated from Shannon's entropy as previously described. Mean CDR3 Kyte-Doolittle hydropathy was derived from the predicted amino acid sequences of productive clones. The R hclust function was used to hierarchically cluster scaled V gene usage with Manhattan distance and complete linkage. Sharing of clones by CDR3 amino acid sequence was evaluated by resampling 12 repertoires per group over 100 rounds. The repertoires were searched for over 55 published EBV-specific and almost 250 published CMV-specific TCRbeta sequences. A couple of CVID samples yielding fewer than 10,000 sequences were excluded from analysis, leaving approximately 40 CVID repertoires. TCRdb stores this immuneACCESS table with in-frame sequences only. Part of the clones is absent; in the studies checked, under half of the shortfall reflects unresolved V genes, and no reason is known for the rest. V, J and clone size derive from that table, while D and trimming were established from the DNA sequence. The table for this sample lists about 47,000 clones, none of them counted only once. Of the sample, 2% to 2.5% falls within the top ten clones.

V is cut by 5 bases and J by 2 bases, and the space between the germline ends is 13 bases. CDR1 and CDR2, per the germline V gene, are SGHTA and FQGNSA. From the cysteine through the phenylalanine, the CDR3 covers 14 amino acids. Sequencing covers 33 bases of the CDR3, shown here with the frame starting at base 1. This clone was counted at least ten times. No cognate antigen has been identified for it. The read gets to within 3 residues of the CDR3 end, and the germline J gene fills in the rest. Sequencing was done on a sample of peripheral blood mononuclear cells. The rearrangement joined TRBV7-2 to TRBJ2-7; the D call could be TRBD1 or TRBD2, with each sharing 6 bases. This TCR came from a person aged 18-70 years in good health. The part of the CDR3 DNA that was read is TGTGCCAGCAGCCCTTTGGAGGGGGCCTACGAG. It translates as CASSPLEGAYE. The CDR3, in full, reads CASSPLEGAYEQYF.